This entry features one T cell receptor beta chain sequence. No antigen is known for it. Per-nucleotide qualities are absent, and no much larger clonotype sits a single base away. V was cut back by 7 bases and J by 5 bases, leaving a gap of 18 bases between them. The CDR3 runs 14 residues from the cysteine to the phenylalanine. Kept here is only the CDR3 DNA, which spans 42 bases and is read in frame from base 1. CDR1 SGHRS and CDR2 YFSETQ were looked up in the germline V gene. The data are from a study of cytomegalovirus exposure and HLA in healthy donors (TCRdb year 2017). About the investigation overall: A later analysis indicated that the 110 or so validation repertoires were generated on the platform also employed for the roughly 650 repertoires of the first cohort. The study aimed to test whether cataloging public T cell receptors could reveal signatures of past pathogen exposure. Besides the first cohort of 666 subjects, a separate validation cohort made up of 90 to 150 different subjects was used. High-throughput TCR immunosequencing, statistical association of individual TCRs with disease status, and machine learning were combined to predict cytomegalovirus infection status.

Libraries were built with the immunoSEQ multiplex PCR assay. The source study handled its data this way. A statistical classification framework was built for diagnosing cytomegalovirus status from the catalog of TCR beta chain sequences. TCRdb re-hosts the immuneACCESS table, in-frame sequences only. Its copies lack some clones; in the studies checked, an unresolved V gene accounts for under half of them, and the cause for the rest is not known. That table furnishes V, J and clone size, whereas the DNA furnished D and trimming. This sample is represented by 150,000 to 200,000 clones; around 92% of them were singletons. Jointly, the top ten make up approximately 10% of the sample. Separate from the approximately 690-subject first cohort, the validation cohort of roughly 110 subjects was the group to which the donors belonged. Paper-wide results and their limitations: Most TCR sequences were observed very rarely across donors, whereas some public TCRs were present in many individuals. In vitro tests confirmed that three of the cytomegalovirus-associated TCR beta chains recognize cytomegalovirus antigens. Of the cluster scores, around 95% were above 0 in a later analysis, which found that TCRs clustered in the first cohort also tended to co-occur in the 120 validation repertoires. The validation cohort had no HLA typing available for a later analysis, so co-occurrence within that cohort was assessed over all 130 or so repertoires. The classifier was reported to diagnose cytomegalovirus status with high specificity and sensitivity in both the original and validation cohorts. A total of 164 TCR beta chains were listed by the study as associated with cytomegalovirus. It was suggested by the authors that the approach could potentially be generalized to other disease states and immunological phenotypes.

The sequenced material came from PBMCs. The sequence came from a young woman in good health and CMV-seropositive. This chain is built from TRBV5-1 and TRBJ2-5, with no D gene named confidently. The CDR3: CASSELSLRETQYF. The DNA sequence is TGCGCCAGCTCGGAGTTGTCCTTACGCGAGACCCAGTACTTC.